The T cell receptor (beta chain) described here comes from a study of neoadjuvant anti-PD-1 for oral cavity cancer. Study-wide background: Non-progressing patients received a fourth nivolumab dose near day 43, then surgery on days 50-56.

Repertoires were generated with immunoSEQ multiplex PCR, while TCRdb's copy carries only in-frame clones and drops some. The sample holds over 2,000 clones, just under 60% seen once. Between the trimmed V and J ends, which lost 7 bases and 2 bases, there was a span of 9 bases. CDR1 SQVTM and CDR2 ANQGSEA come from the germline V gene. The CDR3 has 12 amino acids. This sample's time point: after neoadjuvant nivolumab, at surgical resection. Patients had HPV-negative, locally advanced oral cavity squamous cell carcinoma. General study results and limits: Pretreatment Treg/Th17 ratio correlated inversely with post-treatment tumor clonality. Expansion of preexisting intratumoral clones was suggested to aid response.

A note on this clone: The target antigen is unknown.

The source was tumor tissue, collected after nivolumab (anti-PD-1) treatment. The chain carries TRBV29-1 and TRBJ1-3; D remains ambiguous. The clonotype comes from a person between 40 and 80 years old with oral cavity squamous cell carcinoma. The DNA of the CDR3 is TGCAGCGGTACAGTAGCTGGAAACACCATATATTTT. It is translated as CSGTVAGNTIYF.